These 28 T cell receptor beta chains share one sample of origin, sequenced in a study of CD8+CD57+ T cells in acquired aplastic anemia (dated by TCRdb to between 2017 and 2018). Instrument on record: Illumina HiSeq 2000. Genomic DNA served as template for TCR beta VDJ combination and CDR3 sequence profiling. Using fastp trimming at Q25 and MiXCR clonotype assembly, TCRdb reanalyzed the public sequencing data and kept in-frame beta chains. One record per CDR3 amino acid sequence lists the most common genes and DNA. This sample comprises some 170,000 distinct CDR3 sequences, more than 45% of them detected only once. The ten largest clones take up around 1.1% of the sample. Expansion of CD8+CD57+ cells had been shown by flow cytometry in the patients chosen for sequencing. Sequences were obtained from sorted CD4+, CD8+, or CD8+CD57+ T cells (not recorded which) from PBMCs. Receptor source: a human donor with aplastic anemia.

The rearrangement uses TRBV19 and TRBJ2-1, with a weak D call TRBD2 (6 bases). The CDR3 has 14 residues. The ends were cut back, 10 bases at V and 8 bases at J, with 21 bases in the middle. The V gene's germline CDR1 is LNHDA and CDR2 SQIVND (reference sequence). For the CDR3, the DNA is TGTGCCACCCAGTCGGGGGTCGGTATCCATGAGCAGTTCTTC. It codes for CATQSGVGIHEQFF. Full variable domain (remainder filled in from reference TRBV19 and TRBJ2-1): DGGITQSPKYLFRKEGQNVTLSCEQNLNHDAMYWYRQDPGQGLRLIYYSQIVNDFQKGDIAEGYSVSREKKESFPLTVTSAQKNPTAFYLCATQSGVGIHEQFFGPGTRLTVL.

The chain joins TRBV4-1 to TRBJ1-2; D gene uncertain. CDR3 length: 17 amino acids. Germline V CDR1 and CDR2: MGHRA, YSYEKL. V lost 0 bases and J 0 bases, leaving 14 bases between the germline ends. This CDR3 reads CASSQEEQPNPNYGYTF. The CDR3 nucleotides read TGCGCCAGCAGCCAAGAGGAGCAGCCAAACCCTAACTATGGCTACACCTTC.

V gene TRBV10-3 combines with J gene TRBJ2-5; either TRBD1 or TRBD2 may supply D (5 bases each). The CDR3 is made up of 14 amino acids. Trimming stripped 4 bases from V and 2 bases from J, with 11 bases between. In germline, CDR1 is ENHRY, CDR2 SYGVKD. The CDR3 here is CAISVGTEQETQYF. CDR3 sequence (DNA): TGTGCCATCAGTGTAGGGACGGAACAAGAGACCCAGTACTTC.

Many counts were recorded for this clonotype. This rearrangement joins TRBV6-2 or TRBV6-3 to TRBJ2-5; D perhaps matches TRBD1 (5 bases). Germline V lookup: CDR1 MNHEY, CDR2 SVGEGT. Trimming pared 10 bases from V and 4 bases from J, leaving 13 bases between. The CDR3 is 12 amino acids. As DNA, the CDR3 is TGTGCCATCGCCCACAGGTCAGAGACCCAGTACTTC. It encodes CAIAHRSETQYF.

This clonotype was seen at least ten times. The CDR3 reads CASSTAARGNYGYTF. The CDR3 nucleotides read TGTGCCAGTAGTACGGCAGCCCGCGGAAACTATGGCTACACCTTC. V gene TRBV19 combines with J gene TRBJ1-2, with unresolved D. Deletions cut 4 bases from V and 2 bases from J, with 14 bases between. CDR1 LNHDA and CDR2 SQIVND come from the germline V gene (reference sequence). There are 15 residues in the CDR3.

This clonotype was counted only a few times. J is TRBJ2-7 and V is TRBV2; D gene unclear. Germline CDR1 reads SNHLY; CDR2 reads FYNNEI. The CDR3 has 11 residues. The ends were cut back, 8 bases at V and 2 bases at J, with 7 bases in the middle. This CDR3 is CASGLAYEQYF. As DNA, the CDR3 is TGTGCCAGCGGTCTTGCCTACGAGCAGTACTTC.

This chain joins TRBV19 and TRBJ1-1, with no clear D. Germline CDR1 reads LNHDA; CDR2 reads SQIVND (reference sequence). This CDR3 contains 14 residues. The V end lost 2 bases, the J end lost 3 bases, and 10 bases lay between the germline ends. CDR3 DNA: TGTGCCAGTAGTATATGGGGAAGGGACACTGAAGCTTTCTTT. Translated: CASSIWGRDTEAFF.

This clonotype was observed many times. This chain links TRBV7-9 with TRBJ2-3; 8 nucleotides agree with TRBD2. The CDR3 runs 15 residues. Germline V gene lookup returns CDR1 SEHNR and CDR2 FQNEAQ (reference sequence). J lost 3 bases, V lost 4 bases, and 6 bases had no gene match. The CDR3 loop is CASSWGERGTDTQYF. DNA for the CDR3: TGTGCCAGCAGCTGGGGGGAGCGGGGGACAGATACGCAGTATTTT.

The chain joins TRBV7-3 to TRBJ2-4; possible D gene TRBD2, 5 bases. CDR1 is SGHTA and CDR2 is FQGTGA in the germline V gene. Trimming stripped 2 bases from V and 5 bases from J, with 7 bases between. The CDR3 runs 13 residues. The CDR3 loop reads CASSLDGENIQYF. The CDR3 DNA is TGTGCCAGCAGCTTAGACGGGGAAAACATTCAGTACTTC.

This clonotype was picked up many times. The chain has TRBV6-2 or TRBV6-3 and TRBJ2-7; no reliable D call. The CDR3 runs 15 residues. Looked up from germline, CDR1 is MNHEY and CDR2 is SVGEGT. Trimming pared 1 base from V and 3 bases from J, leaving 13 bases between. The CDR3 loop reads CASSYLPRYDYEQYF. In nucleotides, the CDR3 is TGTGCCAGCAGTTACTTACCCAGGTACGACTACGAGCAGTACTTC.

Concerning this clonotype itself: In this CDR3 the conserved last residue, phenylalanine or tryptophan, is missing, so a read error is likely. The V call is TRBV5-1, the J call TRBJ1-3; D gene ambiguous. The V gene lost 0 bases and the J gene lost 3 bases, with 4 bases spanning the gap. Germline V gene sequence: CDR1 SGHRS, CDR2 YFSETQ. The CDR3 is 13 residues long. CDR3 in amino acids: CASSLEGGNTIYS. In DNA form, the CDR3 reads TGCGCCAGCAGCTTGGAGGGTGGAAACACCATATATTCT.

The chain is built from TRBV11-1 and TRBJ2-7; 10 nucleotides line up with TRBD2. The germline gives CDR1 SGHAT, CDR2 FQDESV (reference sequence). The CDR3 runs to 15 residues. J lost 3 bases, V lost 6 bases, and 8 bases had no gene match. CDR3 nucleotide sequence: TGTGCCAGCAGGCTTTCTGGACTAGCGGACTACGAGCAGTACTTC. Its translation: CASRLSGLADYEQYF.

Details on this clonotype: A read error may account for a junction end that differs from germline. V gene TRBV5-3 combines with J gene TRBJ2-3; D uncertain. TRBV5-3 qualifies as an ORF whose function is uncertain. The CDR3 sequence is 12 residues long. CDR3 sequence (DNA): TGTGCCAGCAGCTCTTCACCAGATACGCAGTATTTT. Its translation: CASSSSPDTQYF.

The rearrangement links TRBV29-1 to TRBJ2-7, with a weak D call TRBD2 (5 bases). Germline values: CDR1 SQVTM, CDR2 ANQGSEA. The CDR3 spans 12 residues. V lost 1 base and J 4 bases, leaving 8 bases between the germline ends. DNA of the CDR3: TGCAGCGTTGAAGTCGAGGGTTACGAGCAGTACTTC. This codes for CSVEVEGYEQYF.

This rearrangement joins TRBV11-2 to TRBJ2-5; D tentatively fits TRBD1 or TRBD2 (5 bases each). Per germline, CDR1 SGHAT and CDR2 FQNNGV. V was clipped by 1 base and J by 13 bases, with 37 bases between them. The CDR3 is 20 amino acids. The CDR3 reads CASSLVVGELGGRRREILYF. In DNA form, the CDR3 reads TGTGCCAGCAGCTTAGTAGTAGGGGAGCTCGGAGGTAGGAGGCGAGAGATCCTGTACTTC. Variable domain in full (rest from reference TRBV11-2 and TRBJ2-5): EAGVAQSPRYKIIEKRQSVAFWCNPISGHATLYWYQQILGQGPKLLIQFQNNGVVDDSQLPKDRFSAERLKGVDSTLKIQPAKLEDSAVYLCASSLVVGELGGRRREILYFGPGTRLLVL.

In the case of this clonotype: Mismatch with germline at one junction end may stem from a read error. The V and J genes are TRBV7-4 and TRBJ2-7; D gene uncertain. The CDR3 is made up of 11 amino acids. The germline gives CDR1 SGHVT, CDR2 SQSDAQ. CDR3: CASSQDLEQYF. CDR3 in DNA: TGCGCCAGCAGCCAAGATCTGGAGCAGTACTTC.

This clonotype appeared many times. The CDR3 protein is CASIPLSGTGASPLHF. The CDR3 DNA follows: TGTGCCAGCATCCCTCTTTCCGGGACAGGGGCATCACCCCTCCACTTT. The chain carries TRBV5-5 and TRBJ1-6; 10 bases fit TRBD1. Germline assignment: CDR1 SGHKS and CDR2 YYEKEE (reference sequence). V shed 6 bases, J shed 10 bases, and the junction held 13 bases outside the gene matches. The CDR3 extends over 16 amino acids.

This clonotype was counted at least ten times. V usage is TRBV7-2 and J usage is TRBJ2-7; tentative D call: TRBD2 (5 bases). Trimming removed 8 bases from V and 0 bases from J, with 17 bases in between. The germline V gene encodes CDR1 SGHTA and CDR2 FQGNSA. This CDR3 has 15 amino acids. The CDR3 loop reads CASGRGGVRSYEQYF. CDR3 bases: TGTGCCAGCGGCCGGGGTGGGGTGCGCTCCTACGAGCAGTACTTC. The full variable domain, rest sourced from reference TRBV7-2 and TRBJ2-7, is GAGVSQSPSNKVTEKGKDVELRCDPISGHTALYWYRQSLGQGLEFLIYFQGNSAPDKSGLPSDRFSAERTGGSVSTLTIQRTQQEDSAVYLCASGRGGVRSYEQYFGPGTRLTVT.

Of note for this clonotype: The CDR3 carries no conserved terminal phenylalanine or tryptophan, so it likely arises from a read error. The genes are TRBV15 and TRBJ2-7; no firm D call. Germline CDR1 LNHNV, CDR2 YYDKDF (reference sequence). The CDR3 totals 15 residues. The CDR3 nucleotides are TGTGCCACCGGCAGAGATTGGGGTACGTCCTACGAGCAGTACCTC. It encodes CATGRDWGTSYEQYL.

This clonotype was seen more than once but under ten times. The chain uses TRBV7-9 and TRBJ2-1; no firm D call. Germline V gene lookup returns CDR1 SEHNR and CDR2 FQNEAQ (reference sequence). Trimming pared 1 base from V and 2 bases from J, leaving 9 bases between. The length of the CDR3 is 15 residues. Here the CDR3 reads CASSLGGNPYNEQFF. Here the CDR3 DNA reads TGTGCCAGCAGCTTAGGCGGCAATCCCTACAATGAGCAGTTCTTC.

The chain is built from TRBV24-1 and TRBJ1-2, with TRBD1 matching 7 bases. The germline gives CDR1 KGHDR, CDR2 SFDVKD. Losses at the gene ends were 6 bases for V and 3 bases for J; bases not matched to a gene: 15. This CDR3 is 17 amino acids long. For the CDR3, the DNA is TGTGCCACCAGTCACCCAACCCGAGGGGGCGCCTACTATGGCTACACCTTC. This translates into CATSHPTRGGAYYGYTF.

This clonotype was seen more than once but under ten times. The chain couples TRBV6-1 to TRBJ1-1, with 7 bases fitting TRBD1. This CDR3 spans 14 amino acids. Germline trimming cut 5 bases from V and 6 bases from J; bases unmatched to any gene: 9. Per the germline V gene, CDR1 is MNHNS and CDR2 is SASEGT. CDR3 DNA: TGTGCCAGCAGTACCGGGACAGTAGTTGCTGAAGCTTTCTTT. It codes for CASSTGTVVAEAFF.

This sequence joins TRBV20-1 and TRBJ2-7, with no clear D. CDR3 length: 11 residues. Between the trimmed V and J ends, which lost 5 bases and 4 bases, there was a span of 9 bases. Germline assignment: CDR1 DFQATT and CDR2 SNEGSKA (reference sequence). The CDR3 loop is CSADDGYEQYF. CDR3 in DNA: TGCAGTGCTGACGACGGATACGAGCAGTACTTC.

The rearrangement joins TRBV7-3 to TRBJ2-7; possible D gene TRBD1, 6 bases. CDR3 length: 14 amino acids. The V end was cut by 5 bases, the J end by 5 bases, with 16 bases between. Germline CDR1 reads SGHTA; CDR2 reads FQGTGA. The CDR3 region has the DNA TGTGCCAGCAGCCCCTCACTACAGGGTAACGAGCAGTACTTC. Translation: CASSPSLQGNEQYF.

This clonotype appeared many times. The chain joins TRBV4-3 to TRBJ2-7; 9 positions match TRBD1. V lost 3 bases, J lost 3 bases, and 15 bases stayed unmatched. CDR3 size: 18 residues. Per germline, CDR1 LGHNA and CDR2 YSLEER. CDR3 in DNA: TGCGCCAGCAGCCAGACTAGACAGGGGGATCTTTATTACTACGAGCAGTACTTC. Translation gives CASSQTRQGDLYYYEQYF.

Written as DNA, the CDR3 is TGTGCCACCCACTGGACAGGCGCCAATCAGCCCCAGCATTTT. Encoded protein: CATHWTGANQPQHF. V usage is TRBV6-1 and J usage is TRBJ1-5, with TRBD1 matching over 7 bases. The V segment lost 10 bases and the J segment 3 bases; nucleotides outside the gene matches: 9. Germline CDR1 reads MNHNS; CDR2 reads SASEGT. The CDR3 is 14 amino acids.

V gene TRBV10-3 combines with J gene TRBJ1-2, with TRBD1 as a possible D gene (5 bases). Germline CDR1 is ENHRY and CDR2 is SYGVKD. V lost 8 bases and J lost 4, with 11 bases in between. The CDR3 is made up of 12 amino acids. The CDR3 DNA reads TGTGCCATCGGGGACCGATCCTATGGCTACACCTTC. Amino acid sequence: CAIGDRSYGYTF.

At least ten counts were recorded for this clonotype. The chain joins TRBV12-3 or TRBV12-4 to TRBJ1-4, with D tentatively TRBD1 (6 bases). V was pared by 2 bases and J by 11 bases, with 15 bases between. The CDR3 totals 14 residues. The CDR3 DNA reads as TGTGCCAGCAGTTTAAGGGGGGAGGGACGGAAACTGTTTTTT. This sequence encodes CASSLRGEGRKLFF.